This T cell receptor beta chain was identified during a study of identical twins. Per the germline V gene, CDR1 is MDHEN and CDR2 is SYDVKM. The CDR3 length is 16 residues. Trimming cost V 6 bases and J 4 bases, with 19 bases left between them. For this clonotype: Its antigen is not known.

Broader study findings: Conclusions leaned on cross-sectional statistical analysis and did not track the same donors over time.

TCRdb re-called the 5' RACE reads through MiXCR, storing one row per CDR3 protein. The repertoire holds 750,000 to 950,000 distinct CDR3 sequences, with approximately 13% as singletons. These sequences were also reported in another study, on yellow fever vaccine responses in identical twins. As that study records: Vaccine-induced T cell responses in twins were reportedly observed to appear partly convergent, partly personalized.

This clonotype was sampled from a woman aged 18-29 years in good health. The genes are TRBV28 and TRBJ1-3, with D tentatively TRBD1 (5 bases). The sample was PBMCs. CDR3 nucleotides: TGTGCCAGCAGAGTAACGCCGGGACCTCAGGGAAACACCATATATTTT. Translating gives CASRVTPGPQGNTIYF.